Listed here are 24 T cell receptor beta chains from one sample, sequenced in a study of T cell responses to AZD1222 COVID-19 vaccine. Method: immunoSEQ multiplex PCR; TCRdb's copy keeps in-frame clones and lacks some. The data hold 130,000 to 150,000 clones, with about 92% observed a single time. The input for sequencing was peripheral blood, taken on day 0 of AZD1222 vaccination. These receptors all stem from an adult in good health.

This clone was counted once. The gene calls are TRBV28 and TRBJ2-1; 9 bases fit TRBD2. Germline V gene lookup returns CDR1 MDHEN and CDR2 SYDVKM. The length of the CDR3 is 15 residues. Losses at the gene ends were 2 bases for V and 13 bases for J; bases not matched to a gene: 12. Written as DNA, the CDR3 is TGTGCCAGCAGTTTAAGACTAGCGGCCCCCATACAACAGTTCTTC. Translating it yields CASSLRLAAPIQQFF.

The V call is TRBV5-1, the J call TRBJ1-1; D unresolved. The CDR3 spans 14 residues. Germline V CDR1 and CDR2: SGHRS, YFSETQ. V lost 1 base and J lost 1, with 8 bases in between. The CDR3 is CASSLSGRNTEAFF. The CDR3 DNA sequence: TGCGCCAGCAGCTTGTCCGGACGGAACACTGAAGCTTTCTTT.

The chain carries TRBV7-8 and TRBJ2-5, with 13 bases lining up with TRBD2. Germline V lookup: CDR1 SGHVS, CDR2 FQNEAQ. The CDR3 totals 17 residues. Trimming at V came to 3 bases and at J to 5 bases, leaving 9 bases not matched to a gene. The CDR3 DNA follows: TGTGCCAGCAGCTTGGGGGGCGGACTAGCGGGAGTGGAGACCCAGTACTTC. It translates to CASSLGGGLAGVETQYF.

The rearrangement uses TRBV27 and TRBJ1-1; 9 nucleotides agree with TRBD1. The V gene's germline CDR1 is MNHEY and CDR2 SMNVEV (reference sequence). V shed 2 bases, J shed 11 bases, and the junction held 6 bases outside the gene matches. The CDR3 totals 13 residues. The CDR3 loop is CASSLTGQGLAFF. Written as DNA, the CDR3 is TGTGCCAGCAGTTTAACGGGACAGGGACTGGCTTTCTTT.

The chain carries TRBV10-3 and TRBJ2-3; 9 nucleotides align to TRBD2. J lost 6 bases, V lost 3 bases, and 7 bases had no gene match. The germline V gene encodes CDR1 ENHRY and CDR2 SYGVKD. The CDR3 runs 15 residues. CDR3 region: CAISDEREAWDTQYF. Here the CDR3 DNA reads TGTGCCATCAGTGACGAGCGGGAGGCTTGGGATACGCAGTATTTT.

The CDR3 here is CASSNGLAGDTQYF. The CDR3 DNA sequence: TGTGCCAGCAGCAACGGACTAGCGGGAGATACGCAGTATTTT. This chain links TRBV5-4 with TRBJ2-3; 11 bases fit TRBD2. The CDR3 has 14 amino acids. Germline CDR1 SGHNT, CDR2 YYREEE (reference sequence). V lost 4 bases and J lost 5; bases outside the gene matches: 3.

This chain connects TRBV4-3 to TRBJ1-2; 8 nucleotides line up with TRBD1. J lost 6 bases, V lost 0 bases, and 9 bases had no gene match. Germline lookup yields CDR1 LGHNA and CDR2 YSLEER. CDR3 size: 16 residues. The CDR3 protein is CASSQDLGRGPNGYTF. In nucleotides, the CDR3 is TGCGCCAGCAGCCAAGATCTGGGCAGGGGGCCCAATGGCTACACCTTC.

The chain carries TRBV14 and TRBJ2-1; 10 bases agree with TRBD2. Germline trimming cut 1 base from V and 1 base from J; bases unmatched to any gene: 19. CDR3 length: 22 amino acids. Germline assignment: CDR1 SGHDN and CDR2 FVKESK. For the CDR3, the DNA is TGTGCCAGCAGCCAAGGGGTTCAAGTGACTAGCGGGCTCGGAAGGTCCTACAATGAGCAGTTCTTC. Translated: CASSQGVQVTSGLGRSYNEQFF.

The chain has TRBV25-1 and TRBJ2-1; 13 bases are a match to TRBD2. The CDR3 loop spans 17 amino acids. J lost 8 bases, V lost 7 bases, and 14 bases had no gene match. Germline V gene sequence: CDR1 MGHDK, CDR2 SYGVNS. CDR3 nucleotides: TGTGCCAGCACCCAGACTAGCGGGAGGACACCGACGGATGAGCAGTTCTTC. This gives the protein CASTQTSGRTPTDEQFF.

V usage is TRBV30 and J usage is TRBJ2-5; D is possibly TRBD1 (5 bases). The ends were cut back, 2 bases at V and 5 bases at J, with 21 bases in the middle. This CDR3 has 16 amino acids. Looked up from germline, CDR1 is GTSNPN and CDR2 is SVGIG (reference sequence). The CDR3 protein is CAWSTPSGAGSETQYF. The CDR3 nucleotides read TGTGCCTGGAGTACCCCAAGTGGGGCAGGCTCGGAGACCCAGTACTTC.

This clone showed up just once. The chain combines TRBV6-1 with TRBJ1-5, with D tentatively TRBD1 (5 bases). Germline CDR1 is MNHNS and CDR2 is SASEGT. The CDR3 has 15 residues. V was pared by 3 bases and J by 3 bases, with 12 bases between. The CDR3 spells CASSEGRTNNQPQHF. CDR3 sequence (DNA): TGTGCCAGCAGTGAGGGACGGACGAACAATCAGCCCCAGCATTTT.

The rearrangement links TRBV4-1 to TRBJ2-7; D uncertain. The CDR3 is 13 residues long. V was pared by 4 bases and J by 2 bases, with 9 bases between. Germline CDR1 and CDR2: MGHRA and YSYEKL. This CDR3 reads CASSPREAYEQYF. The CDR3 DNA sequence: TGCGCCAGCAGCCCCCGCGAGGCCTACGAGCAGTACTTC.

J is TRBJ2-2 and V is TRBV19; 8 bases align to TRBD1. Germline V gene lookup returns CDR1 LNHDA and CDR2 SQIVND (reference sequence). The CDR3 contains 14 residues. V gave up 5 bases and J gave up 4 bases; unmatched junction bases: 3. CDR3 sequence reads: CASSPTGATGELFF. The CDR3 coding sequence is TGTGCCAGTAGTCCGACAGGGGCCACCGGGGAGCTGTTTTTT.

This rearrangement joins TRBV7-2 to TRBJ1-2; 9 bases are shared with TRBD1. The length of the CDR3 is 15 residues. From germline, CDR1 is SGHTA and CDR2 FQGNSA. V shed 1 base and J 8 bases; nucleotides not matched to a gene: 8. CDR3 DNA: TGTGCCAGCAGCTTAGTCCGGACAGGGGTCGACGGCTACACCTTC. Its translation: CASSLVRTGVDGYTF.

Written as DNA, the CDR3 is TGTGCCAGCAGCTTACCAGGGGCAAGAGAGCAGTACTTC. It specifies CASSLPGAREQYF. This chain uses TRBV7-2 with TRBJ2-7, with TRBD1 as a possible D gene (6 bases). The CDR3 is made up of 13 amino acids. Trimming shortened V by 2 bases and J by 7 bases, and 12 bases separated the two germline ends. In germline, CDR1 is SGHTA, CDR2 FQGNSA.

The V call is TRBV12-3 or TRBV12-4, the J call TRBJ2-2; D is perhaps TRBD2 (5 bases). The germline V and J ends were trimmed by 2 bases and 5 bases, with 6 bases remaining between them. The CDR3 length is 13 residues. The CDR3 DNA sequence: TGTGCCAGCAGTTTAACTAGAACCGGGGAGCTGTTTTTT. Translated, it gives CASSLTRTGELFF.

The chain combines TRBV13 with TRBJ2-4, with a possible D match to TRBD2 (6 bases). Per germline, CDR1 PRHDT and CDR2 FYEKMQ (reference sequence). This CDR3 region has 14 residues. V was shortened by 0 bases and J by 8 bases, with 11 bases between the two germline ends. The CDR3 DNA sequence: TGTGCCAGCAGCTTAGGGCGGCGCGGGGACATTCAGTACTTC. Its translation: CASSLGRRGDIQYF.

This CDR3 is CASSVRAGDSLNQPQHF. The CDR3 DNA follows: TGTGCCAGCAGTGTAAGGGCCGGCGACTCCCTTAATCAGCCCCAGCATTTT. V is TRBV2 and J is TRBJ1-5; no reliable D call. V shed 4 bases and J shed 4 bases, with 20 bases lying between them. Germline loops: CDR1 SNHLY, CDR2 FYNNEI. This CDR3 spans 17 amino acids.

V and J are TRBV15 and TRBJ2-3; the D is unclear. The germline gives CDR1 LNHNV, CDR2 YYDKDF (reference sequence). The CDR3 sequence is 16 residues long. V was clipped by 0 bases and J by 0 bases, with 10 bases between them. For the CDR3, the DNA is TGTGCCACCAGCAGAGATCGCGTACAGAGCACAGATACGCAGTATTTT. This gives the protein CATSRDRVQSTDTQYF.

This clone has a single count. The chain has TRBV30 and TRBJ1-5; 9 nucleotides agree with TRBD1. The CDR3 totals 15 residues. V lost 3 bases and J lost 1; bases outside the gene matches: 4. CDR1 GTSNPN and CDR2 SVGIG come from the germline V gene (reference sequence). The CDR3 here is CAWSADRGSNQPQHF. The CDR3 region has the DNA TGTGCCTGGAGCGCGGACAGGGGCAGCAATCAGCCCCAGCATTTT.

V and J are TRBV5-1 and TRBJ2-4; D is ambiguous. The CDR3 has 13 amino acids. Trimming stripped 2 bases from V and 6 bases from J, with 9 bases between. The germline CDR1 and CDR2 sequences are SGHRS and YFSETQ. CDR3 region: CASSLSNPNIQYF. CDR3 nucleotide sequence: TGCGCCAGCAGCTTAAGTAACCCAAACATTCAGTACTTC.

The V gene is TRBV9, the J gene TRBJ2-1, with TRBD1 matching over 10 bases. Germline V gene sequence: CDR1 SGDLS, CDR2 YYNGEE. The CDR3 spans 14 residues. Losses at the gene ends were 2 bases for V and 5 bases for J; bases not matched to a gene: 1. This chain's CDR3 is CASSVGQGNNEQFF. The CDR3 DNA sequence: TGTGCCAGCAGCGTGGGACAGGGGAACAATGAGCAGTTCTTC.

CDR3 loop: CASSLAAGSGQPQHF. CDR3 in DNA: TGTGCCAGCAGCTTAGCGGCAGGCTCGGGTCAGCCCCAGCATTTT. This rearrangement joins TRBV7-2 to TRBJ1-5; no clear D. Trimming cost V 0 bases and J 6 bases, with 12 bases left between them. Germline V gives CDR1 SGHTA, CDR2 FQGNSA. CDR3 length: 15 amino acids. Full variable domain (outside the CDR3, taken from reference TRBV7-2 and TRBJ1-5): GAGVSQSPSNKVTEKGKDVELRCDPISGHTALYWYRQSLGQGLEFLIYFQGNSAPDKSGLPSDRFSAERTGGSVSTLTIQRTQQEDSAVYLCASSLAAGSGQPQHFGDGTRLSIL.

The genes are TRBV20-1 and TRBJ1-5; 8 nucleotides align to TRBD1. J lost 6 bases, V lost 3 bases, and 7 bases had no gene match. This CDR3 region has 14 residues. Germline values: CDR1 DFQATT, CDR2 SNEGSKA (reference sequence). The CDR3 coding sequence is TGCAGTGCTAGTATGGCAGGGGGCTCTCAGCCCCAGCATTTT. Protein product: CSASMAGGSQPQHF.